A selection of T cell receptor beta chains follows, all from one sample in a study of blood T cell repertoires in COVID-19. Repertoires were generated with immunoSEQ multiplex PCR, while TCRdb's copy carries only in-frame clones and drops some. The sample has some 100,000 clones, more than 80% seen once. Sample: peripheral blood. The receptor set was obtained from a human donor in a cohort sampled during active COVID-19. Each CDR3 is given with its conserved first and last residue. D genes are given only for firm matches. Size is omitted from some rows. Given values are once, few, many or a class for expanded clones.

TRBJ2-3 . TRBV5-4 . TGTGCCAGCAGCTCCAAACAGGCGACAAGGGATACGCAGTATTTT CASSSKQATRDTQYF
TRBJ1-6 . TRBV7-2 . TGTGCCAGCAGCTTCAGGGGAGGGCAGGGTTCACCCCTCCACTTT CASSFRGGQGSPLHF
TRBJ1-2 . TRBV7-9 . TGTGCCAGCAGCCCTACTGGGAGGGATAACTATGGCTACACCTTC CASSPTGRDNYGYTF
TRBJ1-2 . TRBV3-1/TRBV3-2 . TGTGCCAGCAGCCATAGCGACTCCGCTGGGACCTTC CASSHSDSAGTF
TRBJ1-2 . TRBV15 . TGTGCCACCAGCAGAAACAGGAATAACTATGGCTACACCTTC CATSRNRNNYGYTF
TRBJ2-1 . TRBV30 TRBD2 TGTGCCTGGAGGGGCCTACTAGCGGCCGATTACAATGAGCAGTTCTTC CAWRGLLAADYNEQFF
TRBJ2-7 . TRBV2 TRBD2 TGTGCCAGCAGAGGTCTAGCGGGGAACTCCTACGAGCAGTACTTC CASRGLAGNSYEQYF
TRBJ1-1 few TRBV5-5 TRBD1 TGTGCCAGCACCCCCAGACAGGGGCGAATGAACACTGAAGCTTTCTTT CASTPRQGRMNTEAFF
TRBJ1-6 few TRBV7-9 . TGTGCCAGCAGCCTCAATTTAGCCAATCCACCCCTCCACTTT CASSLNLANPPLHF
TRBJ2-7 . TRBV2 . TGTGCCAGCAGTGACGGGATTCTCGGGGGGCCTGGGACCGAGCAGTACTTC CASSDGILGGPGTEQYF
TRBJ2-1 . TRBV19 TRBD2 TGTGCCAGTACCCTCAGCGGGGAAAGCTCCTACAATGAGCAGTTCTTC CASTLSGESSYNEQFF
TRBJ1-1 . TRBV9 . TGTGCCAGCAGCCCGGGGACATGGGGCACTGAAGCTTTCTTT CASSPGTWGTEAFF